Below, 14 T cell receptor beta chains from the same sample are listed, as sequenced in a study of cytomegalovirus exposure and HLA in healthy donors. The PCR used 60 Vbeta and 13 Jbeta primers. Clones were read by immunoSEQ multiplex PCR, and TCRdb kept only the in-frame ones, dropping some. The sample includes around 270,000 clones, 80% of them seen just once. Sequencing used PBMCs. These receptors came from a girl aged 2-10 years in good health and CMV-seronegative.

The J gene is TRBJ1-4, the V gene TRBV10-2; TRBD1 aligns across 9 bases. The CDR3 is 14 residues long. Looked up from germline, CDR1 is WSHSY and CDR2 is SAAADI. V shed 6 bases and J 5 bases; nucleotides not matched to a gene: 4. In DNA, the CDR3 is TGCGCCAGCAGAACGACAGGGGGGAATGAAAAACTGTTTTTT. Translated: CASRTTGGNEKLFF.

The rearrangement links TRBV28 to TRBJ1-3; 8 nucleotides agree with TRBD1. Germline assignment: CDR1 MDHEN and CDR2 SYDVKM. Losses at the gene ends were 2 bases for V and 4 bases for J; bases not matched to a gene: 4. CDR3 length equals 15 residues. The CDR3 sequence is CASSLIGTGGNTIYF. CDR3 nucleotides: TGTGCCAGCAGTTTAATCGGGACAGGAGGAAACACCATATATTTT.

J is TRBJ2-1 and V is TRBV30, with D maybe TRBD1 (6 bases). This CDR3 comprises 15 residues. V was clipped by 0 bases and J by 4 bases, with 13 bases between them. CDR1 is GTSNPN and CDR2 is SVGIG in the germline V gene (reference sequence). Here the CDR3 reads CAWSVGGAGYNEQFF. For the CDR3, the DNA is TGTGCCTGGAGTGTAGGGGGAGCTGGTTACAATGAGCAGTTCTTC.

The chain has TRBV2 and TRBJ1-3, with D possibly TRBD1 on 5 matching bases. Trimming cost V 9 bases and J 0 bases, with 15 bases left between them. The CDR3 is made up of 15 amino acids. CDR1 and CDR2 from the germline V gene are SNHLY and FYNNEI. The CDR3: CARKDRGGSGNTIYF. CDR3 sequence (DNA): TGTGCCAGAAAAGATCGCGGGGGCTCTGGAAACACCATATATTTT.

The chain links TRBV6-5 to TRBJ2-7; 8 bases are shared with TRBD1. CDR3 size: 14 residues. After removal of 6 bases from V and 2 bases from J, the junction contained 6 bases not matched to a gene. Germline-derived CDR1 and CDR2 are MNHEY and SVGAGI. The CDR3 nucleotides read TGTGCCAGCAGCCCCCGGGACAGGACCTACGAGCAGTACTTC. It specifies CASSPRDRTYEQYF.

This chain links TRBV19 with TRBJ2-2, with TRBD1 matching over 7 bases. The CDR3 spans 15 residues. From germline, CDR1 is LNHDA and CDR2 SQIVND (reference sequence). Trimming took 2 bases from V and 6 from J; bases not matched to a gene: 6. For the CDR3, the DNA is TGTGCCAGTAGTATAAATCAGGGGGTATCCGGGGAGCTGTTTTTT. This gives the protein CASSINQGVSGELFF.

V gene TRBV7-3 combines with J gene TRBJ1-5, with no clear D. Germline loops: CDR1 SGHTA, CDR2 FQGTGA. V lost 6 bases, J lost 2 bases, and 11 bases lay in between. The CDR3 contains 14 residues. The CDR3 protein is CASSPDGGNQPQHF. The DNA for the CDR3 is TGTGCCAGCAGTCCCGACGGGGGCAATCAGCCCCAGCATTTT.

V usage is TRBV28 and J usage is TRBJ2-7; the match to TRBD2 covers 11 bases. The CDR3 sequence is 18 residues long. Germline V lookup: CDR1 MDHEN, CDR2 SYDVKM. V was clipped by 5 bases and J by 7 bases; unmatched bases: 19. The CDR3, as DNA: TGTGCCAGCAGTCTTAGCGGGGGGGGCCTCCCGGGCCCTTATGAGCAGTACTTC. This codes for CASSLSGGGLPGPYEQYF.

The chain has TRBV28 and TRBJ2-7, with D possibly TRBD2 on 5 matching bases. The CDR3 has 12 amino acids. In germline, CDR1 is MDHEN, CDR2 SYDVKM. V lost 3 bases, J lost 7 bases, and 10 bases lay in between. The CDR3 region has the DNA TGTGCCAGCAGTTTTGTCCGGGGTGAGCAGTACTTC. Translating gives CASSFVRGEQYF.

The chain couples TRBV15 to TRBJ2-5; D might be TRBD1 (5 bases). V gave up 0 bases and J gave up 5 bases, with 16 bases separating them. This CDR3 is 16 amino acids long. Per the germline V gene, CDR1 is LNHNV and CDR2 is YYDKDF (reference sequence). CDR3 DNA: TGTGCCACCAGCAGAGAGTTGGACAACTATGTGGAGACCCAGTACTTC. It codes for CATSRELDNYVETQYF.

The rearrangement links TRBV5-4 to TRBJ1-1; 7 bases agree with TRBD1. This CDR3 spans 13 amino acids. The V and J ends lost 3 bases and 3 bases, in that order; junction bases with no gene match: 2. CDR1 and CDR2 from the germline V gene are SGHNT and YYREEE (reference sequence). CDR3 region: CASSWDSYTEAFF. The CDR3 DNA reads as TGTGCCAGCAGCTGGGACAGTTACACTGAAGCTTTCTTT.

Only a few counts were recorded for this clone. The chain has TRBV27 and TRBJ2-1; TRBD2 aligns across 12 bases. Trimming took 3 bases from V and 0 from J; bases not matched to a gene: 6. CDR1 and CDR2 (germline): MNHEY, SMNVEV (reference sequence). The length of the CDR3 is 18 residues. Here the CDR3 reads CASSLASGGVSSYNEQFF. The CDR3 DNA reads TGTGCCAGCAGTTTGGCTAGCGGGGGGGTTAGCTCCTACAATGAGCAGTTCTTC.

This chain links TRBV10-1 with TRBJ2-7, with 8 bases that match TRBD1. V lost 4 bases and J lost 2; bases outside the gene matches: 4. Germline V gene lookup returns CDR1 WNHNN and CDR2 SYGVQD (reference sequence). The CDR3 has 14 amino acids. CDR3 in DNA: TGCGCCAGCAGTGGGGGACAGGCGACCTACGAGCAGTACTTC. Encoded protein: CASSGGQATYEQYF.

The rearrangement uses TRBV9 and TRBJ2-2; unclear D gene. This CDR3 is 22 amino acids long. CDR1 and CDR2 from the germline V gene are SGDLS and YYNGEE. The germline V and J ends were trimmed by 0 bases and 0 bases, with 27 bases remaining between them. CDR3 amino acids: CASSVAPQTVNYSPANTGELFF. The CDR3 DNA reads as TGTGCCAGCAGCGTAGCACCTCAGACGGTTAACTATTCCCCTGCGAACACCGGGGAGCTGTTTTTT.